The 23 T cell receptor beta chains below were found in one sample sequenced in a study of T cells in Graves' hyperthyroidism and ophthalmopathy. There were TCR beta CDR3 regions amplified from RNA transcripts. Primed by the HTBI set, a first-round RT-PCR was run on the TCR CDR3. TCRdb reanalysed the multiplex PCR reads using MiXCR and keeps one entry per CDR3 protein. The repertoire holds around 600,000 distinct CDR3 sequences, with 13% to 15% as singletons. Sequencing was done on a sample of blood. These receptor sequences come from a woman younger than 30 with Graves' ophthalmopathy.

The V call is TRBV10-3, the J call TRBJ1-3, with TRBD1 as a possible D gene (6 bases). Trimming stripped 4 bases from V and 0 bases from J, with 16 bases between. CDR3 length equals 17 residues. Germline CDR1 reads ENHRY; CDR2 reads SYGVKD. CDR3 nucleotide sequence: TGTGCCATCAGTGTCGCCCGACAGGAACTCTCTGGAAACACCATATATTTT. Amino acid sequence: CAISVARQELSGNTIYF.

With regard to this clonotype: Since a much larger clone is just one base distant, this may be a read error. CDR3 residues: CGGSHSRETEAFF. Here the CDR3 DNA reads TGTGGGGGGTCCCATAGTAGGGAGACTGAAGCTTTCTTT. The V call is TRBV7-2, the J call TRBJ1-1; the D gene is possibly TRBD1 (5 bases). CDR3 length equals 13 residues. Germline CDR1 reads SGHTA; CDR2 reads FQGNSA.

This clonotype was found a few times. The chain joins TRBV30 to TRBJ1-1; D may be TRBD1 (5 bases). This CDR3 comprises 15 residues. Germline CDR1 is GTSNPN and CDR2 is SVGIG (reference sequence). V was cut by 4 bases and J by 1 base, with 16 bases left in between. This CDR3 reads CAWILPGRWNTEAFF. Written as DNA, the CDR3 is TGTGCCTGGATCTTGCCAGGGAGATGGAACACTGAAGCTTTCTTT.

V gene TRBV20-1 combines with J gene TRBJ2-1, with TRBD1 as a possible D gene (6 bases). Germline V CDR1 and CDR2: DFQATT, SNEGSKA (reference sequence). This CDR3 has 17 amino acids. Trimming removed 3 bases at V and 4 bases at J, with 22 bases between. The CDR3 DNA follows: TGCAGTGCTAGCCCTCCCCCCCGACAGGTTGTTTACAATGAGCAGTTCTTC. The encoded protein is CSASPPPRQVVYNEQFF.

About this clonotype itself: This may come from a read error, since a much larger clone is one base off. The chain joins TRBV28 to TRBJ1-5; D not resolved. V was clipped by 2 bases and J by 3 bases, with 23 bases between them. CDR1 and CDR2 (germline): MDHEN, SYDVKM. This CDR3 contains 19 residues. The CDR3 reads CASSLPPPARTDFNQPQHF. DNA of the CDR3: TGTGCCAGCAGTTTACCTCCCCCGGCGAGGACGGATTTCAATCAGCCCCAGCATTTT.

This clonotype was counted only a few times. The V gene is TRBV19, the J gene TRBJ1-1, with D possibly being TRBD1 (6 bases). Germline CDR1 is LNHDA and CDR2 is SQIVND (reference sequence). The CDR3 covers 17 residues. The V gene lost 8 bases and the J gene lost 3 bases, with 25 bases spanning the gap. This CDR3 reads CASAELFGGGEDTEAFF. The CDR3 bases are TGTGCCAGTGCAGAGCTCTTTGGGGGGGGCGAGGACACTGAAGCTTTCTTT.

J is TRBJ1-2 and V is TRBV11-3; 8 positions match TRBD1. The CDR3 has 13 residues. Germline CDR1 reads SGHNT; CDR2 reads YENEEA. Germline trimming cut 5 bases from V and 12 bases from J; bases unmatched to any gene: 11. The DNA for the CDR3 is TGTGCCAGCAGCAAAGGGACAGGCGATAAGGACACCTTC. It codes for CASSKGTGDKDTF.

This clonotype was picked up a small number of times. The chain links TRBV20-1 to TRBJ1-3; 9 bases match TRBD1. With V trimmed by 0 bases and J by 0 bases, 6 bases remained unmatched. Per germline, CDR1 DFQATT and CDR2 SNEGSKA (reference sequence). The CDR3 totals 17 residues. The CDR3 reads CSARDYRGLYSGNTIYF. The CDR3 DNA is TGCAGTGCTAGAGACTACAGGGGGCTTTACTCTGGAAACACCATATATTTT.

This clonotype was counted many times. The gene calls are TRBV2 and TRBJ1-6; D is undetermined. Per germline, CDR1 SNHLY and CDR2 FYNNEI. The CDR3 totals 14 residues. Trimming removed 5 bases at V and 7 bases at J, with 12 bases between. The DNA for the CDR3 is TGTGCCAGCAGTAACAGAGAGACAAATTCACCCCTCCACTTT. Amino acid sequence: CASSNRETNSPLHF.

The chain carries TRBV9 and TRBJ2-2; D might be TRBD2 (5 bases). The CDR3 sequence is 17 residues long. The germline gives CDR1 SGDLS, CDR2 YYNGEE. Between the trimmed V and J ends, which lost 0 bases and 6 bases, there was a span of 18 bases. The CDR3 reads CASSVGASQPVPGELFF. CDR3 bases: TGTGCCAGCAGCGTAGGTGCTAGCCAGCCGGTCCCCGGGGAGCTGTTTTTT.

This clonotype was seen repeatedly, ten times or more. The chain is built from TRBV28 and TRBJ2-7; possible D gene TRBD1, 6 bases. The germline V gene encodes CDR1 MDHEN and CDR2 SYDVKM. The CDR3 has 15 amino acids. Trimming removed 3 bases from V and 3 bases from J, with 15 bases in between. The CDR3 is CASSLSGVLGYEQYF. The CDR3 region has the DNA TGTGCCAGCAGTTTGTCAGGGGTCCTAGGCTACGAGCAGTACTTC.

This clonotype was observed once. The chain has TRBV3-1 and TRBJ1-3; TRBD1 aligns across 9 bases. This CDR3 comprises 19 residues. The germline V gene has CDR1 LGHDT and CDR2 YNNKEL (reference sequence). The ends lost 4 bases at V and 4 bases at J; junction bases unmatched: 17. This CDR3 reads CASSRLSTSGTGLGNTIYF. CDR3 bases: TGTGCCAGCAGCCGACTGTCGACTTCCGGGACAGGGTTGGGAAACACCATATATTTT.

In its sample, this clonotype was seen many times. The chain has TRBV2 and TRBJ2-1; 14 bases are a match to TRBD2. V dropped 6 bases and J dropped 0; count of bases not matched to a gene: 4. The CDR3 is 17 amino acids. Germline V gene data show CDR1 as SNHLY and CDR2 as FYNNEI. CDR3 residues: CASRWTSGRNSYNEQFF. DNA for the CDR3: TGTGCCAGCAGGTGGACTAGCGGGAGGAACTCCTACAATGAGCAGTTCTTC.

The V call is TRBV25-1, the J call TRBJ2-7; 13 nucleotides agree with TRBD2. Germline loops: CDR1 MGHDK, CDR2 SYGVNS. The CDR3 is 15 residues long. V was pared by 5 bases and J by 4 bases, with 5 bases of the junction left unmatched. The CDR3 loop is CASSWTSGSYYEQYF. The CDR3 DNA sequence: TGTGCCAGCAGTTGGACTAGCGGGAGTTATTACGAGCAGTACTTC.

The table lists this clonotype with many counts. The chain employs TRBV12-3 or TRBV12-4 and TRBJ2-7; TRBD1 is a possible D gene (6 bases). The CDR3 totals 13 residues. Trimming shortened V by 8 bases and J by 4 bases, and 15 bases separated the two germline ends. In DNA, the CDR3 is TGTGCCAGCTCCCGTGGGGGCTATTACGAGCAGTACTTC. This gives the protein CASSRGGYYEQYF.

This clonotype came up a few times. J is TRBJ2-1 and V is TRBV29-1; no reliable D call. Germline CDR1 is SQVTM and CDR2 is ANQGSEA. The CDR3 is made up of 12 amino acids. V lost 4 bases and J lost 5, with 9 bases in between. CDR3 sequence reads: CSVVRPNNEQFF. In DNA form, the CDR3 reads TGCAGCGTTGTCCGCCCAAACAATGAGCAGTTCTTC.

This clonotype was observed a handful of times. The rearrangement uses TRBV28 and TRBJ1-1, with 11 bases that match TRBD1. Per germline, CDR1 MDHEN and CDR2 SYDVKM. This CDR3 is built from 15 residues. Germline trimming cut 3 bases from V and 3 bases from J; bases unmatched to any gene: 3. The DNA for the CDR3 is TGTGCCAGCAGTTTCGGGACAGGGGGGCACACTGAAGCTTTCTTT. Its protein is CASSFGTGGHTEAFF.

This clonotype has ten or more counts. The chain employs TRBV4-3 and TRBJ2-7; possible D gene TRBD2, 5 bases. In germline, CDR1 is LGHNA, CDR2 YSLEER. The CDR3 is 15 residues long. Trimming shortened V by 0 bases and J by 0 bases, and 9 bases separated the two germline ends. The CDR3 sequence is CASSQDPGSSYEQYF. In nucleotides, the CDR3 is TGCGCCAGCAGCCAAGATCCGGGGTCCTCCTACGAGCAGTACTTC.

This clonotype was seen only a few times. The rearrangement links TRBV19 to TRBJ2-7, with 7 bases identical to TRBD1. The J segment lost 0 bases and the V segment lost 5 bases, leaving 7 bases of the junction unmatched. The CDR3 has 15 residues. Per germline, CDR1 LNHDA and CDR2 SQIVND (reference sequence). CDR3 DNA sequence: TGTGCCAGTAGTCCCCTCCGGGACAGCTCCTACGAGCAGTACTTC. This codes for CASSPLRDSSYEQYF. The entire variable domain, with the rest obtained from reference TRBV19 and TRBJ2-7, is as follows: DGGITQSPKYLFRKEGQNVTLSCEQNLNHDAMYWYRQDPGQGLRLIYYSQIVNDFQKGDIAEGYSVSREKKESFPLTVTSAQKNPTAFYLCASSPLRDSSYEQYFGPGTRLTVT.

The rearrangement links TRBV29-1 to TRBJ2-2, with D possibly TRBD1 on 6 matching bases. Trimming left V 7 bases short and J 4 bases short, with 25 bases between. There are 17 residues in the CDR3. Germline V gene sequence: CDR1 SQVTM, CDR2 ANQGSEA. The CDR3: CSAERSGRGGSTGELFF. The DNA for the CDR3 is TGCAGCGCCGAACGGTCGGGCAGGGGCGGTAGCACCGGGGAGCTGTTTTTT.

Ten or more counts support this clonotype. V and J are TRBV7-6 and TRBJ1-1, with TRBD1 identical over 7 bases. The germline CDR1 and CDR2 sequences are SGHVS and FNYEAQ. This CDR3 has 14 amino acids. V shed 4 bases, J shed 4 bases, and the junction held 6 bases outside the gene matches. The CDR3 nucleotides are TGTGCCAGCAGCTCTGACAGGGAACGCACTGAAGCTTTCTTT. Encoded protein: CASSSDRERTEAFF.

Many counts were recorded for this clonotype. This chain uses TRBV29-1 with TRBJ1-1; weak D call: TRBD1 (6 bases). The CDR3 length is 16 residues. The germline V and J ends were trimmed by 6 bases and 0 bases, with 20 bases remaining between them. Germline lookup yields CDR1 SQVTM and CDR2 ANQGSEA. The CDR3 bases are TGCAGCGTCGCTAGGGGGACGGACCCCATGAACACTGAAGCTTTCTTT. It specifies CSVARGTDPMNTEAFF.

This clonotype was observed many times. The chain employs TRBV2 and TRBJ2-1; D is unclear. This CDR3 is built from 13 residues. CDR1 is SNHLY and CDR2 is FYNNEI in the germline V gene. Trimming pared 7 bases from V and 10 bases from J, leaving 17 bases between. The CDR3 nucleotides are TGTGCCAGCATTCCGACCCTAGTGGACGAGCAGTTCTTC. The encoded protein is CASIPTLVDEQFF.